This is a list of T cell receptor beta chains from one sample in a study of T cells after yellow fever vaccination. MiXCR, run by TCRdb on the 5' RACE reads, gives a single entry per CDR3 protein. The data show approximately 550,000 distinct CDR3 sequences, about 19% seen once. The sequences come from PBMCs, collected 15 days after the yellow fever booster vaccination. These receptors were taken from a man under 40 who received the YFV17D yellow fever vaccine. Both conserved end residues are part of each CDR3. The D gene is left open where the match is weak. Some rows have no size entry. The others give once, few or many, or a class for an expanded clone.

CDR3 DNA	CDR3 protein	J gene	V gene	D gene	clone size
TGCGCCAGCAGTGAGTCCGCGGGGTCCGGGGAGCTGTTTTTT	CASSESAGSGELFF	TRBJ2-2	TRBV10-1	.	.
TGTGCCAGCAGCTTAGGAATAAATCAGCCCCAGCATTTT	CASSLGINQPQHF	TRBJ1-5	TRBV7-2	.	many
TGTGCCAGCATGCCGGGACAGGGCCAAGAGACCCAGTACTTC	CASMPGQGQETQYF	TRBJ2-5	TRBV12-3/TRBV12-4	TRBD1	.
TGTGCCAGCAGCCAAGGAGCGGGATCCTACAATGAGCAGTTCTTC	CASSQGAGSYNEQFF	TRBJ2-1	TRBV4-2	TRBD2	.
TGCGCCAGCGGACAGGGCCCAGCCACTGAAGCTTTCTTT	CASGQGPATEAFF	TRBJ1-1	TRBV5-1	TRBD1	.
TGTGCCAGCAGTCCCGGGACTAGCGGGAGAGGGTCTGACGAGCAGTACTTC	CASSPGTSGRGSDEQYF	TRBJ2-7	TRBV6-2/TRBV6-3	TRBD2	.
TGTGCCAGCAGCCAAGAATGGGGGGGCGGGCGGACTGAAGCTTTCTTT	CASSQEWGGGRTEAFF	TRBJ1-1	TRBV3-1	.	few
TGTGCCAGCAGCTTCGGGACAAGCCAGCCCCAGCATTTT	CASSFGTSQPQHF	TRBJ1-5	TRBV7-2	.	.
TGTGCCAGCAGTGGGGCGTCGAGGGGCTACACCTTC	CASSGASRGYTF	TRBJ1-2	TRBV12-3/TRBV12-4	.	.
TGCAGTAAAACTAGCGGGCAGGTTAGGGAGCAGTACTTC	CSKTSGQVREQYF	TRBJ2-7	TRBV20-1	TRBD2	.
TGTGCCAGCAGCCATGGACTAGCGGGACCCCTTGAGCAGTTCTTC	CASSHGLAGPLEQFF	TRBJ2-1	TRBV3-1	TRBD2	few
TGTGCCAGCAGTTACTCGATGGCGGGCACTAATCAGCCCCAGCATTTT	CASSYSMAGTNQPQHF	TRBJ1-5	TRBV6-5	.	.
TGTGCCAGCGTTCGGGGTACGAACACCGGGGAGCTGTTTTTT	CASVRGTNTGELFF	TRBJ2-2	TRBV12-3/TRBV12-4	.	few